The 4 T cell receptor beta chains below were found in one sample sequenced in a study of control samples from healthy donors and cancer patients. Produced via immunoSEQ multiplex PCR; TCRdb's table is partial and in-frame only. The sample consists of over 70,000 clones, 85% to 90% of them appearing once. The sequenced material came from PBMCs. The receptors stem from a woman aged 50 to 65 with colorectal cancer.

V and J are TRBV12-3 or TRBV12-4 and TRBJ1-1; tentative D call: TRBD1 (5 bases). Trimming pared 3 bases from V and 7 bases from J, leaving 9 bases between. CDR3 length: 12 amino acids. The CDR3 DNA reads TGTGCCAGCAGTTTCCGGGGCGTTGAAGCTTTCTTT. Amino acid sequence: CASSFRGVEAFF.

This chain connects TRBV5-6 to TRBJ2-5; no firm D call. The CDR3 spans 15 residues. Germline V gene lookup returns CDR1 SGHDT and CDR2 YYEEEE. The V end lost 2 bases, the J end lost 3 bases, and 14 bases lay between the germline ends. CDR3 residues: CASSLRRKLKETQYF. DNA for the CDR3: TGTGCCAGCAGCTTAAGACGGAAGTTAAAAGAGACCCAGTACTTC.

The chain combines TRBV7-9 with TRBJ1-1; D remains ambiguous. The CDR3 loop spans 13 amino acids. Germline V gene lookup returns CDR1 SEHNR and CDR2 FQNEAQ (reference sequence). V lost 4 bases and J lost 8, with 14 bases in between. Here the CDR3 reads CASSSFRDVEAFF. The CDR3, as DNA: TGTGCCAGCAGCTCCTTCCGAGACGTAGAAGCTTTCTTT.

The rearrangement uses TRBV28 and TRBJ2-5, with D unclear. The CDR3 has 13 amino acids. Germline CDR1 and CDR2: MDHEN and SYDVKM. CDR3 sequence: CALQDRNEETQYF. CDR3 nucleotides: TGTGCTCTCCAAGACCGAAACGAAGAGACCCAGTACTTC.